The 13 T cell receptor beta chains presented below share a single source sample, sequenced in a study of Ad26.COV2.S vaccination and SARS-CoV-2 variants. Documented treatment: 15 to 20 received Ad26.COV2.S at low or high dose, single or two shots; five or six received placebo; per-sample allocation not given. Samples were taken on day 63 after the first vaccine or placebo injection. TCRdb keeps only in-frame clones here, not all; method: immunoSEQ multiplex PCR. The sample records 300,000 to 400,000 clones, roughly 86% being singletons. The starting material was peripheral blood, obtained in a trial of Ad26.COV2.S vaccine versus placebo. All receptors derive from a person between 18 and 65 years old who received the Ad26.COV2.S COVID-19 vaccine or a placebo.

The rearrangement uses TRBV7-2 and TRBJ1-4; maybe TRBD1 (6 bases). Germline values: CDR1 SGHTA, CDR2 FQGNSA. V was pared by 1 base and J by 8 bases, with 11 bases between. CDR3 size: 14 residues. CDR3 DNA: TGTGCCAGCAGCTTAGGGGGGGCTCGGGAAAAACTGTTTTTT. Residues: CASSLGGAREKLFF.

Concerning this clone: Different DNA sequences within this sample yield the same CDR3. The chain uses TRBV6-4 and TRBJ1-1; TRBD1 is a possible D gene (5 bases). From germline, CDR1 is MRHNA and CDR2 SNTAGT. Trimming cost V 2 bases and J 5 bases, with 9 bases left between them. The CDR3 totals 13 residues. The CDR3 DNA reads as TGTGCCAGCAGTGACCGGGGGGGAACTGAAGCTTTCTTT. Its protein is CASSDRGGTEAFF.

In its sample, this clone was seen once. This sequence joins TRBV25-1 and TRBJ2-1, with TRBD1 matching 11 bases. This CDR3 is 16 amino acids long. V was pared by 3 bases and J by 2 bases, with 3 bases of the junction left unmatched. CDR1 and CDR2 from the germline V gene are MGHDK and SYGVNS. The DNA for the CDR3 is TGTGCCAGCAGTGACCTGGGACAGGGGGCCTACAATGAGCAGTTCTTC. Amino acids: CASSDLGQGAYNEQFF.

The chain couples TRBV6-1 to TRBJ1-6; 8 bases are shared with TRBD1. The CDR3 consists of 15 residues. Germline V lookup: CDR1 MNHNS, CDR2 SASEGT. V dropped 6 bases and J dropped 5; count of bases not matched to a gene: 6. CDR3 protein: CASSRPTGDNSPLHF. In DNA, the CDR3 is TGTGCCAGCAGCCGGCCGACAGGGGATAATTCACCCCTCCACTTT.

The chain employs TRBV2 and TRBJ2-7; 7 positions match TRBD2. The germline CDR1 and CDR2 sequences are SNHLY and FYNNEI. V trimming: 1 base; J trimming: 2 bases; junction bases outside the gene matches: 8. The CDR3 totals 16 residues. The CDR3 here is CASSEVGRGFTYEQYF. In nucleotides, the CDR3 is TGTGCCAGCAGTGAAGTAGGGCGGGGGTTCACCTACGAGCAGTACTTC.

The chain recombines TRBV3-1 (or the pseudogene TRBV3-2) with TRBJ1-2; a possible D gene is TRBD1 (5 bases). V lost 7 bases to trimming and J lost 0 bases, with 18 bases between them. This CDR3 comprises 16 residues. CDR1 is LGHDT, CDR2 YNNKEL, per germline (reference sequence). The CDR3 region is CASILILDRANYGYTF. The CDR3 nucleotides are TGTGCCAGCATCCTAATTCTCGACAGAGCTAACTATGGCTACACCTTC.

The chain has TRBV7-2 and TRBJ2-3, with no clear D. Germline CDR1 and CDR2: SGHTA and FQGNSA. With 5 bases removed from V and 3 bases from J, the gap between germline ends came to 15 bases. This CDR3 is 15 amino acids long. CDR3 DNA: TGTGCCAGCAGCCGCGAGAACCGTCCGACAGATACGCAGTATTTT. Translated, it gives CASSRENRPTDTQYF.

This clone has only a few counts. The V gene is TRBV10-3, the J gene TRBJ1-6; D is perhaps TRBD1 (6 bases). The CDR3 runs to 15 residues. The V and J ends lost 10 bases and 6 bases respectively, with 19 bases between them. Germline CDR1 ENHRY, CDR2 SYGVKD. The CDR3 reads CATLGGGEPNSPLHF. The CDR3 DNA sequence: TGTGCCACCCTGGGCGGGGGCGAGCCTAATTCACCCCTCCACTTT.

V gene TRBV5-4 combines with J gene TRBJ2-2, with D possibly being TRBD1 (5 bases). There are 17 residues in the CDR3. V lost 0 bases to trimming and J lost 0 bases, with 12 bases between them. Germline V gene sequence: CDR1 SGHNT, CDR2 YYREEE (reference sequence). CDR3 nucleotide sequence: TGTGCCAGCAGCTTGGGTATGAGGACAACGAACACCGGGGAGCTGTTTTTT. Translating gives CASSLGMRTTNTGELFF. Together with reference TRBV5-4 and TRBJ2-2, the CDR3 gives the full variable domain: ETGVTQSPTHLIKTRGQQVTLRCSSQSGHNTVSWYQQALGQGPQFIFQYYREEENGRGNFPPRFSGLQFPNYSSELNVNALELDDSALYLCASSLGMRTTNTGELFFGEGSRLTVL.

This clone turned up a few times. This CDR3 is CASSLAGTSSEQYF. The CDR3 nucleotides read TGTGCCAGCAGCTTAGCCGGGACCTCTTCCGAGCAGTACTTC. This chain joins TRBV7-9 and TRBJ2-7, with D possibly called TRBD1 or TRBD2 (5 bases each). In germline, CDR1 is SEHNR, CDR2 FQNEAQ (reference sequence). Trimming shortened V by 0 bases and J by 6 bases, and 12 bases separated the two germline ends. The CDR3 runs to 14 residues.

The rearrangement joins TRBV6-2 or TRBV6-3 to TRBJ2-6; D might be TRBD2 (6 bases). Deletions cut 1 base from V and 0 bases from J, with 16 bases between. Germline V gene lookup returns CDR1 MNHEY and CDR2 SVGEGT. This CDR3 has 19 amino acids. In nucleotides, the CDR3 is TGTGCCAGCAGTTACTGGGTGCGGGGAACCGGCTCTGGGGCCAACGTCCTGACTTTC. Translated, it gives CASSYWVRGTGSGANVLTF.

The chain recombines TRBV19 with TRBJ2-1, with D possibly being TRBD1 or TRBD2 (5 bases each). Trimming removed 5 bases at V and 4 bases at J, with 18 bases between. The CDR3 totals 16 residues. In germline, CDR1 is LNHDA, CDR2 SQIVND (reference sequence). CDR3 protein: CASSDGGGRRYNEQFF. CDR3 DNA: TGTGCCAGTAGTGACGGTGGGGGAAGACGATACAATGAGCAGTTCTTC. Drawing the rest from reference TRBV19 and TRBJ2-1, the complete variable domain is DGGITQSPKYLFRKEGQNVTLSCEQNLNHDAMYWYRQDPGQGLRLIYYSQIVNDFQKGDIAEGYSVSREKKESFPLTVTSAQKNPTAFYLCASSDGGGRRYNEQFFGPGTRLTVL.

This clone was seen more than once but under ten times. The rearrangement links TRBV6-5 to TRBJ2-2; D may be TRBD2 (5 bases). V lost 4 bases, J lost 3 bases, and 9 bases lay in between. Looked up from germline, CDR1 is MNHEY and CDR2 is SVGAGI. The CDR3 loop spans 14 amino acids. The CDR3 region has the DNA TGTGCCAGCAGTTCCGGGGATCACACCGGGGAGCTGTTTTTT. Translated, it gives CASSSGDHTGELFF.